Given below is one TCR beta chain in context. No cognate antigen has been identified for it. Base qualities are missing; no much larger clone stands one base away. This record comes from a study of blood T cell repertoires in COVID-19 (dated by TCRdb to the early 2020s). Study-wide context: Samples covering the acute and convalescent phases of COVID-19 were provided by collaborators in the United States, Italy and Spain. The prospective study material was composed of cDNA or gDNA derived from T cells, B-cell-depleted T cells, or PBMCs. Deeply sampled blood TCRbeta repertoires from subjects exposed to, actively infected with, or recovered from COVID-19 were included in the dataset. A freely available public database, intended as a resource for researchers studying the immune response to SARS-CoV-2, is where the repertoires were released. The samples were drawn from the first 160 participants of the ongoing ImmuneRACE study and from 950 to 1,500 subjects provided by 6 global collaborators. Sample metadata almost always included a de-identified subject ID, COVID-19 status, age in years and sex. HLA class I and class II types, where available, came from metadata supplied by the sample provider rather than from assay-based typing. Overall study outcomes, separate from this receptor: Clinical and demographic metadata were provided uncurated, with the amount varying by source and participant.

A second Seattle source provided samples from volunteer blood donors who had recovered from COVID-19. The collaborating institutions used their own protocols to collect whole blood in K2EDTA tubes. For TCRbeta analysis, collaborators shipped samples in one of three forms: frozen whole blood, isolated PBMCs, or DNA extracted from either of those sample types. TCRbeta CDR3 regions were amplified from genomic DNA using the immunoSEQ Assay, a bias-controlled multiplex PCR. The study's processing was this. The number of nucleated cells in each sample was estimated by amplification of reference gene primers within the assay. To quantify the absolute abundance of each unique TCRbeta CDR3 rearrangement, sequence reads were collapsed and filtered. For each sample, productive Simpson clonality was calculated as the square root of Simpson's diversity index over productive rearrangements. What TCRdb holds here is the immuneACCESS table cut down to in-frame rearrangements. Part of the clones is not present; checked against another copy, under half of the missing clones reflect an unresolved V gene, and the others are unexplained. From that table come the V and J calls and clone size; the DNA was used to work out D and trimming. This sample comprises approximately 260,000 clones, nearly 90% of them detected only once. Together, the top ten hold 3.5% to 5% of the sample.

The source of this sequence is a woman in her 40s who had recovered from COVID-19. Sequenced sample: peripheral blood.

The CDR3 amino acid sequence is: CASSKRGEQFF. The nucleotide sequence is TGTGCCAGTAGTAAACGGGGGGAGCAGTTCTTC. The chain employs TRBV19 and TRBJ2-1, with a tentative D gene TRBD2 over 6 matching bases. Trimming removed 4 bases from V and 10 bases from J, leaving 8 bases between the germline ends. From the cysteine up to the phenylalanine, the CDR3 has a length of 11 residues. CDR3 DNA is the only sequence kept; it has 33 bases, read in frame from the first base. From the germline V gene (reference sequence), CDR1 is LNHDA and CDR2 is SQIVND.